The 5 T cell receptor beta chains listed next were all sequenced from one sample in a study of shared clonotypes between healthy human individuals. Clones were sequenced by immunoSEQ multiplex PCR, and TCRdb holds only the in-frame ones, with some missing. The table shows under 80,000 clones, with about 63% occurring only once. Sequenced material: memory CD8+ T cells sorted from blood. Subset denoted: CD45RO+ cells pooled with CCR7-negative TemRA cells. Receptors originate from a man under 40 in good health.

Turning to this clone: Germline is not matched at one junction end, which may reflect a read error. V gene TRBV18 combines with J gene TRBJ2-1; 9 bases are a match to TRBD2. The CDR3 has 19 residues. Per germline, CDR1 KGHSH and CDR2 LQKENI. The CDR3, as DNA: TGTGCCAGCTCATCACCTTTTTTGGAAGCGGGAGGCTCCTACAATGAGCAGTTCTTC. It is translated as CASSSPFLEAGGSYNEQFF.

Many counts were recorded for this clone. The V call is TRBV28, the J call TRBJ2-7; D is perhaps TRBD1 (6 bases). The V gene lost 2 bases and the J gene lost 3 bases, with 14 bases spanning the gap. Germline V gene data show CDR1 as MDHEN and CDR2 as SYDVKM. The CDR3 is 15 amino acids. Written as DNA, the CDR3 is TGTGCCAGCAGTTTAACTCTGGGCAGGGGCTACGAGCAGTACTTC. This codes for CASSLTLGRGYEQYF.

The chain combines TRBV7-9 with TRBJ2-2; the match to TRBD1 covers 11 bases. The germline CDR1 and CDR2 sequences are SEHNR and FQNEAQ (reference sequence). The CDR3 is made up of 16 amino acids. The J segment lost 3 bases and the V segment lost 6 bases, leaving 6 bases of the junction unmatched. CDR3 in DNA: TGTGCCAGCAGATCAATGGACAGGGGGCACACCGGGGAGCTGTTTTTT. Amino acid sequence: CASRSMDRGHTGELFF.

This clone was picked up one time. The DNA for the CDR3 is TGTGCCAGCAGCGCGCGCGGGGGCAATGAGCAGTTCTTC. It yields the protein CASSARGGNEQFF. The V and J genes are TRBV7-6 and TRBJ2-1; 7 bases line up with TRBD2. The length of the CDR3 is 13 residues. V lost 5 bases, J lost 6 bases, and 4 bases stayed unmatched. In germline, CDR1 is SGHVS, CDR2 FNYEAQ.

The chain uses TRBV7-9 and TRBJ2-5, with D possibly TRBD2 on 5 matching bases. CDR3 length: 19 amino acids. Germline CDR1 and CDR2: SEHNR and FQNEAQ (reference sequence). Trimming took off 6 bases at V and 1 base at J, with 27 bases between the two ends. The CDR3 loop reads CASRRHVRRSGISQETQYF. The CDR3 bases are TGTGCCAGCAGGCGGCATGTCCGAAGATCGGGGATTTCCCAAGAGACCCAGTACTTC.